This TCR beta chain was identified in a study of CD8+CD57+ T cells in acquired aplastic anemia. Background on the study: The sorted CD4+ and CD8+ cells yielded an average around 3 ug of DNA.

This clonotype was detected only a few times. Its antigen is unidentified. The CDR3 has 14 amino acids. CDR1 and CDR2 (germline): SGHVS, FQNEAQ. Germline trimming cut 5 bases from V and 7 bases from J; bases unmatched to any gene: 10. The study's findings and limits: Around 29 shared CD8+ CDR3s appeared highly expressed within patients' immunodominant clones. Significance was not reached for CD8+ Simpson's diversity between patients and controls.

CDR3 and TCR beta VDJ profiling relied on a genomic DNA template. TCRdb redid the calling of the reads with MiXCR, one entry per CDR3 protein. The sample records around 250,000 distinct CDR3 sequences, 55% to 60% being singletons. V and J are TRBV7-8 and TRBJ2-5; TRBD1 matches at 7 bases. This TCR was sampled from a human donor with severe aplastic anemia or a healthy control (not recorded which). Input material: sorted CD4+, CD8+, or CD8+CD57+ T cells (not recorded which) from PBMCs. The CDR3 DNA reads TGTGCCAGCAGCCGGGACAGCCCCTCGGGGACCCAGTACTTC. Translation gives CASSRDSPSGTQYF. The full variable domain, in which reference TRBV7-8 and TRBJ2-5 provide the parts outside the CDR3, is GAGVSQSPRYKVAKRGQDVALRCDPISGHVSLFWYQQALGQGPEFLTYFQNEAQLDKSGLPSDRFFAERPEGSVSTLKIQRTQQEDSAVYLCASSRDSPSGTQYFGPGTRLLVL.